This TCR beta chain was found in a study of OX40 agonist ivuxolimab in advanced cancers. On the study more broadly: Treatment of patients was with ivuxolimab, an agonistic anti-OX40 (CD134) antibody.

The CDR3 runs 16 residues. CDR1 and CDR2 (germline): LGHNT, FRNRAP. The germline V and J ends were trimmed by 1 base and 6 bases, with 16 bases remaining between them. Profiled with immunoSEQ multiplex PCR; TCRdb holds only in-frame clones, not every one. Of around 31,000 clones detected, just under 90% appear once; the ten largest clones hold 30% to 35%. The chain has TRBV12-5 and TRBJ1-5, with D maybe TRBD1 (5 bases). This clonotype was sampled from an adult with an advanced solid tumor such as melanoma, head and neck, liver or kidney cancer. The material was CD4+ or CD8+ T cells sorted from blood, obtained in a trial of the OX40 agonist ivuxolimab. CDR3 loop: CASGLGSAGGGQPQHF. The CDR3 DNA follows: TGTGCTAGTGGTTTGGGTAGCGCCGGGGGGGGTCAGCCCCAGCATTTT.